The TCR beta chain described here comes from a study of cytomegalovirus exposure and HLA in healthy donors. Study-wide results and caveats: Immune exposure was documented only through CMV serostatus. A later analysis showed HLA-associated TCR beta chains outstripping equally common others in clonal expansion.

As to this clone: Its matching antigen is unknown.

There were likely unrecorded immune exposures, though donors were nominally healthy when sampled. Trimming took off 3 bases at V and 7 bases at J, with 6 bases between the two ends. Per germline, CDR1 PRHDT and CDR2 FYEKMQ (reference sequence). The CDR3 sequence is 11 residues long. This PCR relied on a set of 60 Vbeta primers and 13 Jbeta primers. The protocol was immunoSEQ multiplex PCR, while the TCRdb copy is restricted to in-frame clones and leaves out a portion. This sample has 120,000 to 150,000 clones, with approximately 82% found just once. Material for sequencing was PBMCs. This rearrangement joins TRBV13 to TRBJ1-2; D is unresolved. This TCR came from a woman in her 40s in good health and CMV-seronegative. In DNA form, the CDR3 reads TGTGCCAGCAGCTTCTCCGGTGGCTACACCTTC. It specifies CASSFSGGYTF.